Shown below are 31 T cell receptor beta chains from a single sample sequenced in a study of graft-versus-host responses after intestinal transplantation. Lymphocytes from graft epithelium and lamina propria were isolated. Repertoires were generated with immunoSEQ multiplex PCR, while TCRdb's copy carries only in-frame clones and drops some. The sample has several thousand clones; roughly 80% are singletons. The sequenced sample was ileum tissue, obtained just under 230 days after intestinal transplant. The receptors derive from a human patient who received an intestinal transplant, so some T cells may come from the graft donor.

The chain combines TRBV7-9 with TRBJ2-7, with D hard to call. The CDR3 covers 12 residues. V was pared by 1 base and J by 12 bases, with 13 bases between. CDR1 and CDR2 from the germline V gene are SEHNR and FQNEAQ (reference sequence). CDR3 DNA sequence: TGTGCCAGCAGCTTAGATGTGGGTTGGGCGTACTTC. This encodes CASSLDVGWAYF.

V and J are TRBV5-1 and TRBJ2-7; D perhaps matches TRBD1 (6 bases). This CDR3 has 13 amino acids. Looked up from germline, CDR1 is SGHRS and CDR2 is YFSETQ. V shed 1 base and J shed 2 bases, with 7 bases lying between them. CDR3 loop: CASSLRDTYEQYF. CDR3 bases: TGCGCCAGCAGCTTGAGGGACACCTACGAGCAGTACTTC.

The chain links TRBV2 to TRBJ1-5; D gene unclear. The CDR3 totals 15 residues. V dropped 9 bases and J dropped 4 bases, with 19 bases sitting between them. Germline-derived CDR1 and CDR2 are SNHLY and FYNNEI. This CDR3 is CASRGAGSDNQPQHF. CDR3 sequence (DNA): TGTGCCAGTCGGGGTGCGGGGTCGGATAATCAGCCCCAGCATTTT.

The chain's CDR3 is CASSFGQGGEKLFF. Here the CDR3 DNA reads TGTGCCAGCAGCTTCGGACAGGGAGGTGAAAAACTGTTTTTT. The gene calls are TRBV7-2 and TRBJ1-4; 8 nucleotides match TRBD1. V lost 3 bases and J lost 7; bases outside the gene matches: 4. Germline V gives CDR1 SGHTA, CDR2 FQGNSA. This CDR3 contains 14 residues.

The chain's CDR3 is CASSVRGNSGNTIYF. CDR3 DNA sequence: TGTGCCAGCAGCGTAAGGGGGAACTCTGGAAACACCATATATTTT. The chain couples TRBV9 to TRBJ1-3; TRBD1 might be the D (6 bases). The V end lost 1 base, the J end lost 0 bases, and 8 bases lay between the germline ends. Per the germline V gene, CDR1 is SGDLS and CDR2 is YYNGEE. CDR3 size: 15 residues.

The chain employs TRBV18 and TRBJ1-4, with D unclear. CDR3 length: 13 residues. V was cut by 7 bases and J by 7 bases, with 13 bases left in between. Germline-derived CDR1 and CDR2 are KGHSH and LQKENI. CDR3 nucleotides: TGTGCCAGCTGCACAGATATAGGTGAAAAACTGTTTTTT. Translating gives CASCTDIGEKLFF.

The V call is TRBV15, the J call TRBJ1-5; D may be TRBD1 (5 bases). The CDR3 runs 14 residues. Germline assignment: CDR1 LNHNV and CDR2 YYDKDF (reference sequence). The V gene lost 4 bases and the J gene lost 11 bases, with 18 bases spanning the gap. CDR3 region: CATSTRQSSRAQHF. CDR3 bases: TGTGCCACCAGCACCCGACAGTCGAGTAGGGCCCAGCATTTT.

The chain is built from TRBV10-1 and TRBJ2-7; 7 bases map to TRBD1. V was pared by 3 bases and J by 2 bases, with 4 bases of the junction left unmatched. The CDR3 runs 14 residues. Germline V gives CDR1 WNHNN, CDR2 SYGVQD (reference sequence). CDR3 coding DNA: TGCGCCAGCAGTGAATACAGGGGCACCTACGAGCAGTACTTC. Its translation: CASSEYRGTYEQYF.

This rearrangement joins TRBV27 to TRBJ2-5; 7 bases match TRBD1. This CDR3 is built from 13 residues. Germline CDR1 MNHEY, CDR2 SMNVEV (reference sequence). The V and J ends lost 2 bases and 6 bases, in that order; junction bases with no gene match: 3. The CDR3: CASSLTGVKTQYF. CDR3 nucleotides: TGTGCCAGCAGTTTAACAGGGGTCAAGACCCAGTACTTC.

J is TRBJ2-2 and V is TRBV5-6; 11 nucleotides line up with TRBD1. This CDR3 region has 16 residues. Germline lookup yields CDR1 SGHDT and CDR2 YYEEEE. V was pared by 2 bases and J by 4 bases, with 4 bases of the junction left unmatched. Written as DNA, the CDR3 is TGTGCCAGCAGCTTTTGGACAGGGGGCATCACCGGGGAGCTGTTTTTT. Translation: CASSFWTGGITGELFF. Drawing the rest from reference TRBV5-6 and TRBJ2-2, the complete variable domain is DAGVTQSPTHLIKTRGQQVTLRCSPKSGHDTVSWYQQALGQGPQFIFQYYEEEERQRGNFPDRFSGHQFPNYSSELNVNALLLGDSALYLCASSFWTGGITGELFFGEGSRLTVL.

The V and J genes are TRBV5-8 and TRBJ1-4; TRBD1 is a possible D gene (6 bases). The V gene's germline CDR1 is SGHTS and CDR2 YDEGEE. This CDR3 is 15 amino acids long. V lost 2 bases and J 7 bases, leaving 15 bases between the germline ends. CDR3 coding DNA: TGTGCCAGCAGCTTCGGGGGGCTAGCAGGTGAAAAACTGTTTTTT. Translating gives CASSFGGLAGEKLFF.

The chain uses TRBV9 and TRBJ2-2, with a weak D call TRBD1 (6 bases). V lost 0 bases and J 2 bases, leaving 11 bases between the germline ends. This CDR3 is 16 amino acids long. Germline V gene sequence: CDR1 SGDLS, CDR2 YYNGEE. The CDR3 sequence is CASSVVGGGNTGELFF. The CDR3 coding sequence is TGTGCCAGCAGCGTAGTAGGTGGGGGCAACACCGGGGAGCTGTTTTTT.

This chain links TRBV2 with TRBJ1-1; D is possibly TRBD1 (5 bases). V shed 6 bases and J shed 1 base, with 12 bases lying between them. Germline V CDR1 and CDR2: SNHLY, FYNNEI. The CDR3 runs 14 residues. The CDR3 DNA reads TGTGCCAGCAGGGCCAGGGAAGCGAACACTGAAGCTTTCTTT. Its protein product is CASRAREANTEAFF.

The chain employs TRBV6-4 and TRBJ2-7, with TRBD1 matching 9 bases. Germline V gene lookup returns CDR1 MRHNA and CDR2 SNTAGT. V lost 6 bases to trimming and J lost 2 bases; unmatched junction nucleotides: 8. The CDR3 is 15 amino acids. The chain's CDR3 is CASRGPGQGPYEQYF. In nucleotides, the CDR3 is TGTGCCAGCAGGGGGCCGGGACAGGGACCCTACGAGCAGTACTTC.

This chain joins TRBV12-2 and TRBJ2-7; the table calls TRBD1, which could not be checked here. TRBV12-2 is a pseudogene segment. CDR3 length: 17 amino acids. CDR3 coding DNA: TGTGCAAGTCGCTCCAGCGAGGTTTCAGGGGTCCCCTACGAGCAGTACTTC. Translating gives CASRSSEVSGVPYEQYF.

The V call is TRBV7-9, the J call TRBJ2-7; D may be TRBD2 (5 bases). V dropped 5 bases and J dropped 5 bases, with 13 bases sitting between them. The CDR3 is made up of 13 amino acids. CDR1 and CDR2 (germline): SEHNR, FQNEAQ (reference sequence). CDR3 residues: CASSPSSGDEQYF. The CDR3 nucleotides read TGTGCCAGCAGCCCAAGCTCCGGGGACGAGCAGTACTTC.

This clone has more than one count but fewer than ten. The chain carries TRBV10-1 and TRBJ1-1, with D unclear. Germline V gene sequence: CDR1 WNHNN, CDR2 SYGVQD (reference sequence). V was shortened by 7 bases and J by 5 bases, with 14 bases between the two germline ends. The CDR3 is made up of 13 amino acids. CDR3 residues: CASTPRGRTEAFF. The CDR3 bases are TGCGCCAGCACCCCGAGAGGGAGGACTGAAGCTTTCTTT.

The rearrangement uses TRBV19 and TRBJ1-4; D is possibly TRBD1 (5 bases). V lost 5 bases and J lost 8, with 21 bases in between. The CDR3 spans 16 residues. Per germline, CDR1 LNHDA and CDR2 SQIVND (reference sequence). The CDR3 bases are TGTGCCAGTAGTCTCCCTACGACAAGGAGGGGAGAAAAACTGTTTTTT. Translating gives CASSLPTTRRGEKLFF.

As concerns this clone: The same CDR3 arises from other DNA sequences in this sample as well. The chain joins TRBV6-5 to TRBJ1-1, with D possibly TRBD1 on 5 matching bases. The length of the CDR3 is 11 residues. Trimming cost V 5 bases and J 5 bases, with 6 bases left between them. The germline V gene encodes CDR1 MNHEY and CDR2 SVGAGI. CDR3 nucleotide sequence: TGTGCCAGCAGTCCAGGGACTGAAGCTTTCTTT. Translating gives CASSPGTEAFF.

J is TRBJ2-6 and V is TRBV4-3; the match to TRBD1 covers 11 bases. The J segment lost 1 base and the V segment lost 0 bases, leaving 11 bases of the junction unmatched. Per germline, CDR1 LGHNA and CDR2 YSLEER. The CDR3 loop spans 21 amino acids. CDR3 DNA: TGCGCCAGCAGCCAAGATCGGGGGACAGGGGGATGTATTTCTGGGGCCAACGTCCTGACTTTC. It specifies CASSQDRGTGGCISGANVLTF.

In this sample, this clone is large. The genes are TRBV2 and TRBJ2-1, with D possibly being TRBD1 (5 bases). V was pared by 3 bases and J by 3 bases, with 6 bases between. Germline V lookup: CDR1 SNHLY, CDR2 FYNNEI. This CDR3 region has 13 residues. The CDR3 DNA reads TGTGCCAGCAGTGAGCAGGGCTACAATGAGCAGTTCTTC. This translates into CASSEQGYNEQFF.

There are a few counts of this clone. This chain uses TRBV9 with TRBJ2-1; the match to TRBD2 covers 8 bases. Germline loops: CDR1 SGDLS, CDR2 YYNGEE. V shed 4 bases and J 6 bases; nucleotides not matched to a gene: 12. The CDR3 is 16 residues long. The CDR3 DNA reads TGTGCCAGCAGCTCACTGGGGGGACTAGTTGCCAATGAGCAGTTCTTC. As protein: CASSSLGGLVANEQFF.

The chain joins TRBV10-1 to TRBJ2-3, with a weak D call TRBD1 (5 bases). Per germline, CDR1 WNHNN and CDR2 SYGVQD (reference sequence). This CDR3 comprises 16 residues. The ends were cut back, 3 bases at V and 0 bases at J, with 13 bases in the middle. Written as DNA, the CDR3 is TGCGCCAGCAGTGAACGACCCAGGGCTAGCACAGATACGCAGTATTTT. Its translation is CASSERPRASTDTQYF.

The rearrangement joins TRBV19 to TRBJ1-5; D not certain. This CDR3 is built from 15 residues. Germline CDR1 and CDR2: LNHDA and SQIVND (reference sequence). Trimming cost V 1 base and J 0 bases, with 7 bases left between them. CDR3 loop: CASSIVRSSNQPQHF. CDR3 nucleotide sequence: TGTGCCAGTAGTATAGTCCGGAGTAGCAATCAGCCCCAGCATTTT.

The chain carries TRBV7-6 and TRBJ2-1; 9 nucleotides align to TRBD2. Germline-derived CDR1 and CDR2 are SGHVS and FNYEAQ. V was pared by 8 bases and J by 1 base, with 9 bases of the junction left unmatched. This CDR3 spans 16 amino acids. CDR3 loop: CASGRASGTSYNEQFF. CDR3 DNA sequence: TGTGCCAGCGGTAGGGCTAGCGGGACGTCCTACAATGAGCAGTTCTTC.

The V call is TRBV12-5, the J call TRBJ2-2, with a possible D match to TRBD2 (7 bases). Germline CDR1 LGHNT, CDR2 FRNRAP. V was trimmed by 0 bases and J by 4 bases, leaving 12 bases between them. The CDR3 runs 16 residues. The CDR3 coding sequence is TGTGCTAGTGGTTTGGTACCGGGGGGCCCCACCGGGGAGCTGTTTTTT. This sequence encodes CASGLVPGGPTGELFF.

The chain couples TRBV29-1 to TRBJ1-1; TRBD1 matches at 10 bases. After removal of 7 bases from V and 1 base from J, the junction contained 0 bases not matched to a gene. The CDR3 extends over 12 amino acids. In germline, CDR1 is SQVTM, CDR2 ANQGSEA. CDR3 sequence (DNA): TGCAGCGGGGACAGGGGGAACACTGAAGCTTTCTTT. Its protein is CSGDRGNTEAFF. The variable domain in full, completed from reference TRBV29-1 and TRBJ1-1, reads SAVISQKPSRDICQRGTSLTIQCQVDSQVTMMFWYRQQPGQSLTLIATANQGSEATYESGFVIDKFPISRPNLTFSTLTVSNMSPEDSSIYLCSGDRGNTEAFFGQGTRLTVV.

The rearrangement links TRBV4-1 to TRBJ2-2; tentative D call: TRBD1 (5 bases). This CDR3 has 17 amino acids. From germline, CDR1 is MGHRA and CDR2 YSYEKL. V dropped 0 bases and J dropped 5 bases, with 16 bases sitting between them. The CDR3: CASSQEAAGRYTGELFF. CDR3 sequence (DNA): TGCGCCAGCAGCCAAGAGGCCGCAGGGCGGTATACCGGGGAGCTGTTTTTT.

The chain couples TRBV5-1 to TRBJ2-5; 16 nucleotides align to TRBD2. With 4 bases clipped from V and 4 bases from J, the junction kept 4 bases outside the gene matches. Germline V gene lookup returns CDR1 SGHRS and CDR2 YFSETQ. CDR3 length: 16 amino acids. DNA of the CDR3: TGCGCCAGCAGCCTCGGGACTAGCGGGAGGGGAGAGACCCAGTACTTC. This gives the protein CASSLGTSGRGETQYF.

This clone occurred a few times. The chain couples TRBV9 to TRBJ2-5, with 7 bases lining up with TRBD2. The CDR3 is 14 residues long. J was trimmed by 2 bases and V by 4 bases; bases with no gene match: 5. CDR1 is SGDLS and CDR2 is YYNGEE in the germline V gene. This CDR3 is CASSLGLVQETQYF. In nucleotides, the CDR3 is TGTGCCAGCAGCCTTGGACTAGTTCAAGAGACCCAGTACTTC.

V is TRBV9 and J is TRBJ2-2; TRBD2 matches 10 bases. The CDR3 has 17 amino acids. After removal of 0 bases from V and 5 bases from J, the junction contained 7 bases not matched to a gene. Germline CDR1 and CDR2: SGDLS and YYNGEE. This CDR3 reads CASSVVSSGSQTGELFF. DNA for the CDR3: TGTGCCAGCAGCGTAGTTTCTAGCGGGAGTCAAACCGGGGAGCTGTTTTTT.